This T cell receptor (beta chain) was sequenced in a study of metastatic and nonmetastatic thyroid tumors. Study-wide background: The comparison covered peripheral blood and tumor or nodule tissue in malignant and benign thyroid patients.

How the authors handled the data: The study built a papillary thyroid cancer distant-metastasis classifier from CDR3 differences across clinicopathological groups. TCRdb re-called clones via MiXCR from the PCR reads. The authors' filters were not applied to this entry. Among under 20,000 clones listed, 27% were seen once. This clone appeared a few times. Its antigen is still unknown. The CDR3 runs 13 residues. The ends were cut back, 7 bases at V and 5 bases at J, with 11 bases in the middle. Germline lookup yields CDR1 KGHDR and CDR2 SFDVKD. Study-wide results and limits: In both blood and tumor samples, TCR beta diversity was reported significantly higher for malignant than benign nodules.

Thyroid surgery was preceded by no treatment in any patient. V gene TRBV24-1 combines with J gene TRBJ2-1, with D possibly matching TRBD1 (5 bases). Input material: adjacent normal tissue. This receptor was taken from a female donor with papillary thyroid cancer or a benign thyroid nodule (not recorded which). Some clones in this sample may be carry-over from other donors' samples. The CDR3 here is CATRGPAHNEQFF. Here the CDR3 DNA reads TGTGCCACCAGGGGGCCGGCCCACAATGAGCAGTTCTTC.